This passage covers 2 T cell receptor beta chains from one sample sequenced in a study of blood T cells in healthy people across ages. A second roughly 7 to 12 cycle PCR used barcoded and J-beta primers. MiXCR was run by TCRdb on the 5' RACE reads, yielding one entry per CDR3 protein. The sample has hundreds of thousands of distinct CDR3 sequences; under 30% are singletons. The sample also formed part of further work on T cells of mothers and their children.

Material for sequencing was blood. Source of these receptors: a boy between 10 and 17 years old in good health.

The rearrangement uses TRBV27 and TRBJ2-5, with D maybe TRBD1 (6 bases). The J call is in doubt because the DNA end fits TRBJ2-7 better. CDR1 is MNHEY, CDR2 SMNVEV, per germline (reference sequence). There are 13 residues in the CDR3. CDR3 amino acids: CASSPYRVYEQYF. Here the CDR3 DNA reads TGTGCCAGCAGTCCCTACAGGGTCTACGAGCAGTACTTC.

The V call is TRBV2, the J call TRBJ2-5; 9 nucleotides match TRBD2. The CDR3 consists of 15 residues. The ends lost 6 bases at V and 2 bases at J; junction bases unmatched: 7. Germline V gene data show CDR1 as SNHLY and CDR2 as FYNNEI. Here the CDR3 reads CASRPQRGAQETQYF. The DNA of the CDR3 is TGTGCCAGCAGGCCCCAGCGGGGGGCACAAGAGACCCAGTACTTC.